These 4 T cell receptor beta chains came from one sample sequenced in a study of blood T cell repertoires in COVID-19. The table came from immunoSEQ multiplex PCR; TCRdb's copy has only in-frame clones and leaves some out. The data contain tens of thousands of clones, 65% to 90% of them singletons. The sequencing input was peripheral blood. The receptors originated from a human donor in a cohort sampled during active COVID-19.

DNA for the CDR3: TGTGCCAGCAGTTTGGGAAAGGGGGCGAGGGAGACCCAGTACTTC. This sequence encodes CASSLGKGARETQYF. This sequence joins TRBV28 and TRBJ2-5, with 7 bases matching TRBD1. Germline lookup yields CDR1 MDHEN and CDR2 SYDVKM. CDR3 size: 15 residues. J gave up 5 bases and V 3 bases, and 9 bases lay outside the gene matches. The entire variable domain, with the rest obtained from reference TRBV28 and TRBJ2-5, is as follows: DVKVTQSSRYLVKRTGEKVFLECVQDMDHENMFWYRQDPGLGLRLIYFSYDVKMKEKGDIPEGYSVSREKKERFSLILESASTNQTSMYLCASSLGKGARETQYFGPGTRLLVL.

The gene calls are TRBV18 and TRBJ1-1, with a weak D call TRBD1 (6 bases). The CDR3 spans 15 residues. V dropped 0 bases and J dropped 4 bases, with 12 bases sitting between them. Germline CDR1 is KGHSH and CDR2 is LQKENI. In DNA, the CDR3 is TGTGCCAGCTCACCACCGACGAGGGGGAGCACTGAAGCTTTCTTT. Its translation is CASSPPTRGSTEAFF.

The chain combines TRBV5-1 with TRBJ2-1, with 11 nucleotides matching TRBD2. The germline CDR1 and CDR2 sequences are SGHRS and YFSETQ. The CDR3 spans 16 residues. Trimming took 0 bases from V and 6 from J; bases not matched to a gene: 5. CDR3 sequence: CASSLVTSGRTNEQFF. DNA for the CDR3: TGCGCCAGCAGCTTGGTCACTAGCGGGAGAACCAATGAGCAGTTCTTC.

The chain joins TRBV5-4 to TRBJ2-2; 7 bases fit TRBD1. The CDR3 is 15 amino acids. The germline V gene encodes CDR1 SGHNT and CDR2 YYREEE (reference sequence). V dropped 1 base and J dropped 6; count of bases not matched to a gene: 6. CDR3 coding DNA: TGTGCCAGCAGCTTGCCGGGACAGCGATCCGGGGAGCTGTTTTTT. Its translation is CASSLPGQRSGELFF.